This TCR beta chain was captured in a study of CD8 T cells in ankylosing spondylitis. Regarding the study as a whole: Disease-linked clones were CD8+ and relatively rare in peripheral blood.

This clonotype has only one observation. What it binds is not known. In germline, CDR1 is SGHRS, CDR2 YFSETQ. The CDR3 consists of 15 residues. The germline V and J ends were trimmed by 3 bases and 6 bases, with 15 bases remaining between them. One entry per CDR3 protein results from TCRdb running MiXCR on the 5' RACE reads. The sample yields approximately 150,000 distinct CDR3 sequences, roughly 44% seen once. The clonotype originates from a male donor with ankylosing spondylitis. Specimen: synovial fluid, either unsorted or a sorted T cell fraction (not recorded which). The chain uses TRBV5-1 and TRBJ2-2, with no clear D. As DNA, the CDR3 is TGCGCCAGCAGCTCCCGACGGGCTAGGGCCGGGGAGCTGTTTTTT. Encoded protein: CASSSRRARAGELFF.